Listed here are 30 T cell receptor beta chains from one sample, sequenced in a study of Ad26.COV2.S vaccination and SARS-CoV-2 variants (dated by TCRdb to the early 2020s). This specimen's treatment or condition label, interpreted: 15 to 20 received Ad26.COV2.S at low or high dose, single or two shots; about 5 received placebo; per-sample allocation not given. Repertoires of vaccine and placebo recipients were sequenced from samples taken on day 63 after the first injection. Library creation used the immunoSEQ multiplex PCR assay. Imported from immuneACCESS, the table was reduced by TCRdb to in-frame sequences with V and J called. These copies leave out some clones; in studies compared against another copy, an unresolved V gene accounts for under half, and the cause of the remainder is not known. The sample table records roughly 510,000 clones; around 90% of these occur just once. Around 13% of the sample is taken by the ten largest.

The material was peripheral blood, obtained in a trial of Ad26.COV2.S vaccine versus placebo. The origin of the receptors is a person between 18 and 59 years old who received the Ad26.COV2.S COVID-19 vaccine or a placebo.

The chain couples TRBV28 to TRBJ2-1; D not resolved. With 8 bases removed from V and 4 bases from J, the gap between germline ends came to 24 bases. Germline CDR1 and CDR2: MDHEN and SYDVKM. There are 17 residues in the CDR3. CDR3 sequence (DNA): TGTGCCAGCTTAGGAGAGGTCGCCCCCCCGGGTTACAATGAGCAGTTCTTC. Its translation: CASLGEVAPPGYNEQFF.

The chain's CDR3 is CASSIIDRGDSPLHF. The DNA of the CDR3 is TGTGCCAGTAGTATCATCGACAGGGGAGATTCACCCCTCCACTTT. The chain links TRBV19 to TRBJ1-6, with 8 bases matching TRBD1. Losses at the gene ends were 3 bases for V and 8 bases for J; bases not matched to a gene: 6. CDR3 length: 15 amino acids. Germline lookup yields CDR1 LNHDA and CDR2 SQIVND (reference sequence).

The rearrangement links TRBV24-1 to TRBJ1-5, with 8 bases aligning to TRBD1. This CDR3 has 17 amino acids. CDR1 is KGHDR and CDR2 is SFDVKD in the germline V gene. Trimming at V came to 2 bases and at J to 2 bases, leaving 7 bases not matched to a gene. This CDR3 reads CATSDSKTGARNQPQHF. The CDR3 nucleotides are TGTGCCACCAGTGATTCAAAGACAGGGGCCCGCAATCAGCCCCAGCATTTT.

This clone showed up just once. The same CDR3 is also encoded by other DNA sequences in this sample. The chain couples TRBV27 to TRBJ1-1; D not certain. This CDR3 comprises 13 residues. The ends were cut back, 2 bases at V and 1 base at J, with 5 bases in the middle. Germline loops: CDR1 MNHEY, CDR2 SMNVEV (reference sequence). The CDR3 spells CASSLGWNTEAFF. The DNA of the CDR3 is TGTGCCAGCAGTTTAGGCTGGAACACTGAAGCTTTCTTT.

The CDR3 DNA is TGTGCCAGCAGCTTAGGTACCACGGGCTACGAGCAGTACTTC. This encodes CASSLGTTGYEQYF. This chain connects TRBV11-2 to TRBJ2-7; D not resolved. CDR1 and CDR2 from the germline V gene are SGHAT and FQNNGV. Trimming removed 1 base at V and 3 bases at J, with 10 bases between. This CDR3 has 14 amino acids.

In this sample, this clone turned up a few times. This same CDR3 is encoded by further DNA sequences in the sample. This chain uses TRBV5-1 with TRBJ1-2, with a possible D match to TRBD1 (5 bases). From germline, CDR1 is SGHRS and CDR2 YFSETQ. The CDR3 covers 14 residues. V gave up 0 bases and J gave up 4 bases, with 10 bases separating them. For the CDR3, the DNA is TGCGCCAGCAGCTTGGAGGGGCCCGGCTATGGCTACACCTTC. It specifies CASSLEGPGYGYTF.

Written as DNA, the CDR3 is TGTGCCAGCAGGGGGACAGCCTCTTCTGGAAACACCATATATTTT. Translated, it gives CASRGTASSGNTIYF. The V gene is TRBV6-5, the J gene TRBJ1-3; 7 bases are shared with TRBD1. With 6 bases clipped from V and 1 base from J, the junction kept 6 bases outside the gene matches. The CDR3 covers 15 residues. Germline V gene lookup returns CDR1 MNHEY and CDR2 SVGAGI.

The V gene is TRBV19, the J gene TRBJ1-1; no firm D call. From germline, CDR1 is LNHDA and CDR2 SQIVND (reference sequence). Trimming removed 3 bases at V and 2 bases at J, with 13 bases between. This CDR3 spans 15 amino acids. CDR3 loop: CASSMFPGTNTEAFF. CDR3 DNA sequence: TGTGCCAGTAGTATGTTTCCAGGAACTAACACTGAAGCTTTCTTT.

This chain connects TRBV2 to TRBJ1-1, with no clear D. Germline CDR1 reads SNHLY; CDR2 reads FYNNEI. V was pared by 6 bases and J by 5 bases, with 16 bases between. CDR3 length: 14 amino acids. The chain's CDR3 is CASSIDGGRTEAFF. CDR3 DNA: TGTGCCAGCAGCATCGATGGCGGGAGGACTGAAGCTTTCTTT.

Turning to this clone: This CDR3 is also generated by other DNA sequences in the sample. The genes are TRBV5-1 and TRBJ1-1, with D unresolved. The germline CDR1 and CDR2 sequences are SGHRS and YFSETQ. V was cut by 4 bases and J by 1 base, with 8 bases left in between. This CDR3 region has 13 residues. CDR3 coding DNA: TGCGCCAGCAGCCTGGAGGGGAACACTGAAGCTTTCTTT. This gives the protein CASSLEGNTEAFF.

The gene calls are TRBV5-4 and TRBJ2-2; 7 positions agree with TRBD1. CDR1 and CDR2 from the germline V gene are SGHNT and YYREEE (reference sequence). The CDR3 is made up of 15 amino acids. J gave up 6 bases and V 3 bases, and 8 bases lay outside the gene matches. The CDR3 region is CASSYRQGGAGELFF. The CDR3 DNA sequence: TGTGCCAGCAGCTACCGACAGGGCGGAGCCGGGGAGCTGTTTTTT.

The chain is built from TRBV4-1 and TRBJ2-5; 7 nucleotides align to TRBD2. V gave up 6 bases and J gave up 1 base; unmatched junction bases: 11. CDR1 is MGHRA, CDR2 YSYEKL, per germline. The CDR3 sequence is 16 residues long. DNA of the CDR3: TGCGCCAGCAGAAACTTAGCGGGCCCTACCCAAGAGACCCAGTACTTC. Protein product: CASRNLAGPTQETQYF.

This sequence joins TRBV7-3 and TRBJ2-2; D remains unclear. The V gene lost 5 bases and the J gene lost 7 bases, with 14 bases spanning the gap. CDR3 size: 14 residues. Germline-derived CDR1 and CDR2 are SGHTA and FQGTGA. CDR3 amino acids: CASSPATVGGELFF. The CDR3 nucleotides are TGTGCCAGCAGCCCAGCAACAGTGGGCGGGGAGCTGTTTTTT. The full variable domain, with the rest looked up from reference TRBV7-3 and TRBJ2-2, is GAGVSQTPSNKVTEKGKYVELRCDPISGHTALYWYRQSLGQGPEFLIYFQGTGAADDSGLPNDRFFAVRPEGSVSTLKIQRTERGDSAVYLCASSPATVGGELFFGEGSRLTVL.

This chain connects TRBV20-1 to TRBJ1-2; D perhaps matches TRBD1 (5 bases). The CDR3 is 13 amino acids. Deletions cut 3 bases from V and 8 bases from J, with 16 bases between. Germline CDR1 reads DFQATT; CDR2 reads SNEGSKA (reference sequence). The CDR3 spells CSASKTAIEGYTF. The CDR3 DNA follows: TGCAGTGCTAGTAAGACAGCCATTGAAGGCTACACCTTC.

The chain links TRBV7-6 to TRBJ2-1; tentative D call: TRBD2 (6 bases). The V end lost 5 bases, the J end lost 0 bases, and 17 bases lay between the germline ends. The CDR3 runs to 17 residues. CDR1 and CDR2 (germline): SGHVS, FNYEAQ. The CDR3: CASSLVEGKYSYNEQFF. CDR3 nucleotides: TGTGCCAGCAGCCTGGTGGAGGGGAAATACTCCTACAATGAGCAGTTCTTC.

The CDR3 region has the DNA TGTGCCAGTAGCACCCTCACAGGTTTGTACACTGAAGCTTTCTTT. Its protein product is CASSTLTGLYTEAFF. This chain links TRBV19 with TRBJ1-1, with D maybe TRBD1 (5 bases). Trimming cost V 6 bases and J 3 bases, with 17 bases left between them. Germline-derived CDR1 and CDR2 are LNHDA and SQIVND (reference sequence). The CDR3 sequence is 15 residues long. The entire variable domain, with the rest obtained from reference TRBV19 and TRBJ1-1, is as follows: DGGITQSPKYLFRKEGQNVTLSCEQNLNHDAMYWYRQDPGQGLRLIYYSQIVNDFQKGDIAEGYSVSREKKESFPLTVTSAQKNPTAFYLCASSTLTGLYTEAFFGQGTRLTVV.

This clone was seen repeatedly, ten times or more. CDR3 region: CASSPLYEQYF. CDR3 in DNA: TGTGCCAGCAGTCCCCTCTACGAGCAGTACTTC. The J gene is TRBJ2-7, the V gene TRBV6-5; D remains unclear. The CDR3 totals 11 residues. Trimming cost V 5 bases and J 3 bases, with 5 bases left between them. Per the germline V gene, CDR1 is MNHEY and CDR2 is SVGAGI.

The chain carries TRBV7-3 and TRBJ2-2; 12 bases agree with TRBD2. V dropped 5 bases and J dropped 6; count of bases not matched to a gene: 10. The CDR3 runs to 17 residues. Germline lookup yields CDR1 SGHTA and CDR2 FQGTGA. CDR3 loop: CASSPQLAGGPSGELFF. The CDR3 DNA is TGTGCCAGCAGCCCCCAGCTAGCGGGAGGGCCTTCCGGGGAGCTGTTTTTT.

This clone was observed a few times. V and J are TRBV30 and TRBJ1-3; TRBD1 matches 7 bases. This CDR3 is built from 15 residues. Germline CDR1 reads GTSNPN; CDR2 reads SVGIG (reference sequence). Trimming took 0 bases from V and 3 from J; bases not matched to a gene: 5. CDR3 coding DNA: TGTGCCTGGAGTGTAAGGAGGGGGCGTGGAAACACCATATATTTT. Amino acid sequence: CAWSVRRGRGNTIYF.

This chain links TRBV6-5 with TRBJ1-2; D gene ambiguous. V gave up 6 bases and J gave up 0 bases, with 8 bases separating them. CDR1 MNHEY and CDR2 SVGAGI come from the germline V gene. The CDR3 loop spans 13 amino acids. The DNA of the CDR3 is TGTGCCAGCAGGTTACTGACTAACTATGGCTACACCTTC. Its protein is CASRLLTNYGYTF.

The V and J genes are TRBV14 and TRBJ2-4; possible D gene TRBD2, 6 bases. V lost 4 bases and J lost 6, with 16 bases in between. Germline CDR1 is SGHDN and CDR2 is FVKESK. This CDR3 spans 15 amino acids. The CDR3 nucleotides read TGTGCCAGCAGCCTAAGCCGAGGGCGGGGAAACATTCAGTACTTC. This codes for CASSLSRGRGNIQYF. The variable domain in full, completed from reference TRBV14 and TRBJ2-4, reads EAGVTQFPSHSVIEKGQTVTLRCDPISGHDNLYWYRRVMGKEIKFLLHFVKESKQDESGMPNNRFLAERTGGTYSTLKVQPAELEDSGVYFCASSLSRGRGNIQYFGAGTRLSVL.

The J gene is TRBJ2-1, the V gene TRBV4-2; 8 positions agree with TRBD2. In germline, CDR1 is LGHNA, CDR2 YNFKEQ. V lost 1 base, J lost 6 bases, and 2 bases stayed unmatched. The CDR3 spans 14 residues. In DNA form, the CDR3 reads TGTGCCAGCAGCCAAGGGGGGACTAGCAATGAGCAGTTCTTC. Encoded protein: CASSQGGTSNEQFF.

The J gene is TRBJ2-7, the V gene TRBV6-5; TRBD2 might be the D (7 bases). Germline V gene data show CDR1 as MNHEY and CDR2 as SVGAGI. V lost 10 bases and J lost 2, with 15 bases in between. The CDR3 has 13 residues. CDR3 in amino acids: CATRGPATYEQYF. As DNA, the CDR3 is TGTGCCACGCGGGGGCCAGCCACCTACGAGCAGTACTTC.

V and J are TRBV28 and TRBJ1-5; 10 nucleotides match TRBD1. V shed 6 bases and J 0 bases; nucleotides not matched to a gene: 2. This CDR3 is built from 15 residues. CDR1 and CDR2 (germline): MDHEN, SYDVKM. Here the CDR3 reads CASSDRGHSNQPQHF. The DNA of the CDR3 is TGTGCCAGCAGCGACAGGGGGCATAGCAATCAGCCCCAGCATTTT. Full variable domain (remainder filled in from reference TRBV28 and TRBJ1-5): DVKVTQSSRYLVKRTGEKVFLECVQDMDHENMFWYRQDPGLGLRLIYFSYDVKMKEKGDIPEGYSVSREKKERFSLILESASTNQTSMYLCASSDRGHSNQPQHFGDGTRLSIL.

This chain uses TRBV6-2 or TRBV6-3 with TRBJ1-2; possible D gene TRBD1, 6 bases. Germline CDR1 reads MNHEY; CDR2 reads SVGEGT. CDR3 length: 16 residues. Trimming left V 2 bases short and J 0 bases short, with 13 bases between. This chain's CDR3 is CASSYATGAPNYGYTF. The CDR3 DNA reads TGTGCCAGCAGTTACGCGACAGGCGCACCTAACTATGGCTACACCTTC.

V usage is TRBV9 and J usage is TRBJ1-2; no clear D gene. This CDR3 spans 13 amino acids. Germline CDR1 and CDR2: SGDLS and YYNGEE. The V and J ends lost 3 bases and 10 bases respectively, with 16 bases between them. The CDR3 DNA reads TGTGCCAGCAGCGCTCCGAGAGCGGCTATCTACACCTTC. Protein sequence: CASSAPRAAIYTF.

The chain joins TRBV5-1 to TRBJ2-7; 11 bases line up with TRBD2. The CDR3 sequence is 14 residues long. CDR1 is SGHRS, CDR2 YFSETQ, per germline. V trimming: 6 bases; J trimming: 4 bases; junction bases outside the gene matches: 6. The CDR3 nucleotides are TGCGCCAGCACCTTAGCGGGAGGGCCGTACGAGCAGTACTTC. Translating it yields CASTLAGGPYEQYF.

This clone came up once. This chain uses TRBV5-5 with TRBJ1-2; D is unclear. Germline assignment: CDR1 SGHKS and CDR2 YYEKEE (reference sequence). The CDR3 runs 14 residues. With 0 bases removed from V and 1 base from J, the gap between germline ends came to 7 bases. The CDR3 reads CASSLAKDNYGYTF. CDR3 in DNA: TGTGCCAGCAGCTTGGCCAAGGATAACTATGGCTACACCTTC.

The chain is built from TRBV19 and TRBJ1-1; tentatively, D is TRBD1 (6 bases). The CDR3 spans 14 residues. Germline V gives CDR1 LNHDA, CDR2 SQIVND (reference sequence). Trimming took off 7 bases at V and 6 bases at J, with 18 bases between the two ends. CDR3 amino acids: CASTMWGRGAEAFF. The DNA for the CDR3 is TGTGCCAGTACCATGTGGGGGCGCGGGGCTGAAGCTTTCTTT.

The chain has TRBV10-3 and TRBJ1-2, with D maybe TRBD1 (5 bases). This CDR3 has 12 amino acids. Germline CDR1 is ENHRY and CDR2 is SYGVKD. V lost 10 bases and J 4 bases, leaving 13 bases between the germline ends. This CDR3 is CATIGQGYGYTF. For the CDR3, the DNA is TGTGCCACCATCGGGCAGGGCTATGGCTACACCTTC.